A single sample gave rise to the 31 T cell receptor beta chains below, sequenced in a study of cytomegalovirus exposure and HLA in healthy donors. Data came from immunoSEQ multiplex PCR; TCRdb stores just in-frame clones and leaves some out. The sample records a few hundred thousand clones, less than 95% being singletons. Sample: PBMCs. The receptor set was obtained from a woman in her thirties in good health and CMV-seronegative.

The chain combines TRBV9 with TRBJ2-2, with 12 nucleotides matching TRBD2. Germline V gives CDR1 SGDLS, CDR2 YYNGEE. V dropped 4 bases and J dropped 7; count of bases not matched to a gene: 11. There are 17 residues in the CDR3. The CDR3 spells CASSISTSGSSSGELFF. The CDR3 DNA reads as TGTGCCAGCAGCATCTCGACTAGCGGGAGTAGTAGCGGGGAGCTGTTTTTT. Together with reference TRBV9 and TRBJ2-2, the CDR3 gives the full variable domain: DSGVTQTPKHLITATGQRVTLRCSPRSGDLSVYWYQQSLDQGLQFLIQYYNGEERAKGNILERFSAQQFPDLHSELNLSSLELGDSALYFCASSISTSGSSSGELFFGEGSRLTVL.

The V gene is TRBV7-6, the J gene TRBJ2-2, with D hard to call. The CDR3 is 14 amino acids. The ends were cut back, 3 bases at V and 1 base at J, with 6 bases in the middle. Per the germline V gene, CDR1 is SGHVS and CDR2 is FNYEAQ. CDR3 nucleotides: TGTGCCAGCAGCTTCTTACAGAACACCGGGGAGCTGTTTTTT. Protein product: CASSFLQNTGELFF.

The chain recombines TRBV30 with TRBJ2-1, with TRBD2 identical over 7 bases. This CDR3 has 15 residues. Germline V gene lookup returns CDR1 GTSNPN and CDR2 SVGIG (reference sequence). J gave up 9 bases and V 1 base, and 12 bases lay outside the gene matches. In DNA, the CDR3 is TGTGCCTGGAGTGCCGGCCTCGGGGGAGGGGTTGAGCAGTTCTTC. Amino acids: CAWSAGLGGGVEQFF.

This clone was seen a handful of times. Here the CDR3 reads CASSALSWTEAFF. In nucleotides, the CDR3 is TGTGCCAGCAGTGCGCTCAGCTGGACTGAAGCTTTCTTT. The chain combines TRBV28 with TRBJ1-1; D gene ambiguous. CDR3 length equals 13 residues. In germline, CDR1 is MDHEN, CDR2 SYDVKM. The V end was cut by 5 bases, the J end by 5 bases, with 12 bases between. Together with reference TRBV28 and TRBJ1-1, the CDR3 gives the full variable domain: DVKVTQSSRYLVKRTGEKVFLECVQDMDHENMFWYRQDPGLGLRLIYFSYDVKMKEKGDIPEGYSVSREKKERFSLILESASTNQTSMYLCASSALSWTEAFFGQGTRLTVV.

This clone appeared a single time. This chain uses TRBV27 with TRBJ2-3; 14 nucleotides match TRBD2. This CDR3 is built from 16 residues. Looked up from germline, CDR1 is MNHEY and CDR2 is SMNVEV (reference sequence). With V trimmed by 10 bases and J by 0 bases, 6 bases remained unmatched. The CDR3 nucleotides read TGTGCCACCAGACTAGCGGGAGGGCCGAGCACAGATACGCAGTATTTT. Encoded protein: CATRLAGGPSTDTQYF.

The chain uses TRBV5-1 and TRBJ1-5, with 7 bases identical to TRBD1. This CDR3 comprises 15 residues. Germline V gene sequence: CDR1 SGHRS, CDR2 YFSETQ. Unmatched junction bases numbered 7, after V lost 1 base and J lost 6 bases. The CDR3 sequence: CASSLTGDASQPQHF. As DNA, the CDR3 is TGCGCCAGCAGCTTGACAGGGGATGCAAGTCAGCCCCAGCATTTT.

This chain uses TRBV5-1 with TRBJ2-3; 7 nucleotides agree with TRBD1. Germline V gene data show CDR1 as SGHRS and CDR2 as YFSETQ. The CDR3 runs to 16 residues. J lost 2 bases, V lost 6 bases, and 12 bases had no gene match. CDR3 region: CASKKRGQNPTDTQYF. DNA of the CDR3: TGCGCCAGCAAGAAGAGGGGGCAGAATCCCACAGATACGCAGTATTTT.

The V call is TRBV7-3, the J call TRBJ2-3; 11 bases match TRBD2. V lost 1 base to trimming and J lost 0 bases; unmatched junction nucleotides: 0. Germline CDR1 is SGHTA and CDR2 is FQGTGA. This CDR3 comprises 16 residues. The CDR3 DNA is TGTGCCAGCAGCTTAAGACTAGCGGGAAGCACAGATACGCAGTATTTT. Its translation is CASSLRLAGSTDTQYF.

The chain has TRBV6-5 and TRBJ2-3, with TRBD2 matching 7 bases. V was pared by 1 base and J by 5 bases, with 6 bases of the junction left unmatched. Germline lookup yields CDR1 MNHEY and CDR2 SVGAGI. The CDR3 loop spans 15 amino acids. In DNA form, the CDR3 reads TGTGCCAGCAGTTACTATCCGGGAGGCAGAGATACGCAGTATTTT. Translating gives CASSYYPGGRDTQYF.

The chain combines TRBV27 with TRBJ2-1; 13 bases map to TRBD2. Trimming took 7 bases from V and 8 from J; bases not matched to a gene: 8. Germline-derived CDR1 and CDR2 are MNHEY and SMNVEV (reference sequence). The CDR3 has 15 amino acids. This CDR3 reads CASTVATSGRYEQFF. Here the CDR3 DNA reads TGTGCCAGCACCGTGGCGACTAGCGGGAGGTATGAGCAGTTCTTC.

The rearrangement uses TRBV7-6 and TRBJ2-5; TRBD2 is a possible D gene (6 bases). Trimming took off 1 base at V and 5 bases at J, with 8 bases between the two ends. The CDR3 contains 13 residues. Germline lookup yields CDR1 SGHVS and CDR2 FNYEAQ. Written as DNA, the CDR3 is TGTGCCAGCAGCTTAGTGGAGGGGGAGACCCAGTACTTC. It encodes CASSLVEGETQYF.

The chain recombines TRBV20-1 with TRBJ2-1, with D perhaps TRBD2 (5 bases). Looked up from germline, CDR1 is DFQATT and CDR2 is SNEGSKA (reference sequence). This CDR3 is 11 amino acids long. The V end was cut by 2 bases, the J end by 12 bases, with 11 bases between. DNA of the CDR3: TGCAGTGCTAGATTCCGGGAACGGCAGTTCTTC. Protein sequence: CSARFRERQFF.

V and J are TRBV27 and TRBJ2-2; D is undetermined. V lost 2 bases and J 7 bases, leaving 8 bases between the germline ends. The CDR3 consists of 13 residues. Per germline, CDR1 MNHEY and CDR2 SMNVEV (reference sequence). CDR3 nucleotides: TGTGCCAGCAGTTTAGTAAACCGCGGGGAGCTGTTTTTT. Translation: CASSLVNRGELFF.

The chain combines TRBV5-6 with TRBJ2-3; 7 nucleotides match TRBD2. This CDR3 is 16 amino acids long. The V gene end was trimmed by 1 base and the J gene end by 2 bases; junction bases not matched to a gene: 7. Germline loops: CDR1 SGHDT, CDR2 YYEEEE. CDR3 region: CASSLSWREITDTQYF. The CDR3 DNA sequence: TGTGCCAGCAGCTTGTCTTGGCGGGAGATCACAGATACGCAGTATTTT.

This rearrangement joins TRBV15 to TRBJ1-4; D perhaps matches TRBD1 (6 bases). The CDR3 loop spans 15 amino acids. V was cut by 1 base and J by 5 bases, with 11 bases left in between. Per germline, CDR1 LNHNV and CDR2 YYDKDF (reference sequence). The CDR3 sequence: CATSRGGQGNEKLFF. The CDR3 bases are TGTGCCACCAGCAGAGGAGGGCAGGGGAATGAAAAACTGTTTTTT. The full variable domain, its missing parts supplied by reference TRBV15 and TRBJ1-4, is DAMVIQNPRYQVTQFGKPVTLSCSQTLNHNVMYWYQQKSSQAPKLLFHYYDKDFNNEADTPDNFQSRRPNTSFCFLDIRSPGLGDTAMYLCATSRGGQGNEKLFFGSGTQLSVL.

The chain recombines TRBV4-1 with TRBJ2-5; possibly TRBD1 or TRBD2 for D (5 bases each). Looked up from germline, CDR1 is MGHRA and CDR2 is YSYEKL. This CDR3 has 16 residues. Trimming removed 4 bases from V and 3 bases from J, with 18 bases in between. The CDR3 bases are TGCGCCAGCAGCCCGCTAAGGGGAGTAGGGGAAGAGACCCAGTACTTC. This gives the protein CASSPLRGVGEETQYF.

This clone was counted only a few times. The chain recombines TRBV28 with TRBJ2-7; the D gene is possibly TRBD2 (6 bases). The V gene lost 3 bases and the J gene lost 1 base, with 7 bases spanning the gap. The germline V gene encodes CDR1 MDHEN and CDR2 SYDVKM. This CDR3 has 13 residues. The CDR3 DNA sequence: TGTGCCAGCAGTTTTCTAGCGTCCTACGAGCAGTACTTC. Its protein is CASSFLASYEQYF.

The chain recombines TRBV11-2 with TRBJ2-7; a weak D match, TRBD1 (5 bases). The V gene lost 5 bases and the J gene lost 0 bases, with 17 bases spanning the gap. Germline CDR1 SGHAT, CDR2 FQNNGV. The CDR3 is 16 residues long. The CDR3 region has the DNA TGTGCCAGCAGCCGCCAGAGACAGAAGGCCTCCTACGAGCAGTACTTC. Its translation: CASSRQRQKASYEQYF.

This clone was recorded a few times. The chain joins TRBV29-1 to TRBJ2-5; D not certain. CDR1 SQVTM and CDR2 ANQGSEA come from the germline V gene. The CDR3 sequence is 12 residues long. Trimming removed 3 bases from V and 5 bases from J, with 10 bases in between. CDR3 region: CSVDGYGETQYF. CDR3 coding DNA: TGCAGCGTTGATGGCTATGGGGAGACCCAGTACTTC.

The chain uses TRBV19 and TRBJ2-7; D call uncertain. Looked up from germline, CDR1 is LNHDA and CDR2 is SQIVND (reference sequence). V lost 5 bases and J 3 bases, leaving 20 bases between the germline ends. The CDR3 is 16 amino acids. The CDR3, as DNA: TGTGCCAGTAGTGCCGCCGGCGTGGCGGCGAGCTACGAGCAGTACTTC. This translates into CASSAAGVAASYEQYF.

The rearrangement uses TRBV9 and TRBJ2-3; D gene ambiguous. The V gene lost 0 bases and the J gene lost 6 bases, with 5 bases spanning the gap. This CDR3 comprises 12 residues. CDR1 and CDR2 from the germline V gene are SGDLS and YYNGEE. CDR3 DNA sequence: TGTGCCAGCAGCGTAGTCGAGGATACGCAGTATTTT. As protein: CASSVVEDTQYF.

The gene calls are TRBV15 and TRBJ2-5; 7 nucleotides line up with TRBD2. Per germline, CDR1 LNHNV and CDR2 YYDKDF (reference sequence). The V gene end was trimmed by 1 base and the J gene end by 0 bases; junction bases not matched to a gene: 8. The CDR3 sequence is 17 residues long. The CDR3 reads CATSRGGAGKYQETQYF. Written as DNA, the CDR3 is TGTGCCACCAGCAGAGGAGGAGCGGGAAAATACCAAGAGACCCAGTACTTC.

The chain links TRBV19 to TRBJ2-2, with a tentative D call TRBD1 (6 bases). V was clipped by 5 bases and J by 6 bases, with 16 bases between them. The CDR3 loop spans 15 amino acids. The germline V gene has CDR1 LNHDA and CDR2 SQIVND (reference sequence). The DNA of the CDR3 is TGTGCCAGTAGTCCAGGGGCAGGAACCCCCGGGGAGCTGTTTTTT. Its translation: CASSPGAGTPGELFF. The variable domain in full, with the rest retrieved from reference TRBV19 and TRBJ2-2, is DGGITQSPKYLFRKEGQNVTLSCEQNLNHDAMYWYRQDPGQGLRLIYYSQIVNDFQKGDIAEGYSVSREKKESFPLTVTSAQKNPTAFYLCASSPGAGTPGELFFGEGSRLTVL.

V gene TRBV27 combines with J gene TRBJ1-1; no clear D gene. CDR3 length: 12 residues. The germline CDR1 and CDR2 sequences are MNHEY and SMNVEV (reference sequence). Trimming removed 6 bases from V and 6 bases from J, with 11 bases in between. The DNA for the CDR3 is TGTGCCAGCAGCACTGGGGTCGCTGAAGCTTTCTTT. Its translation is CASSTGVAEAFF.

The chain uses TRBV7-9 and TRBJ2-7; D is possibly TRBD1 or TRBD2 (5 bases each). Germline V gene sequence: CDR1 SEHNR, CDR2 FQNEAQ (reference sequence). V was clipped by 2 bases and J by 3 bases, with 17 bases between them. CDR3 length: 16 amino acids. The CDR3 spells CASSLSSGTRGYEQYF. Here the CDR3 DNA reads TGTGCCAGCAGCTTATCATCCGGGACCCGAGGCTACGAGCAGTACTTC.

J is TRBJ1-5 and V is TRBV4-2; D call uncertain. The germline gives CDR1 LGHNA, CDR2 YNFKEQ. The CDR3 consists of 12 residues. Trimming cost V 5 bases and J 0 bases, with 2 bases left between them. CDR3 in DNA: TGTGCCAGCAGCGATAGCAATCAGCCCCAGCATTTT. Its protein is CASSDSNQPQHF.

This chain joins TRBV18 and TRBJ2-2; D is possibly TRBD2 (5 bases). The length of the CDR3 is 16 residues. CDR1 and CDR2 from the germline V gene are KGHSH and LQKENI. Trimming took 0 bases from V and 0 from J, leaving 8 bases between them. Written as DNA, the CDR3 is TGTGCCAGCTCACCACCCCGGGGATCGAACACCGGGGAGCTGTTTTTT. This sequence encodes CASSPPRGSNTGELFF.

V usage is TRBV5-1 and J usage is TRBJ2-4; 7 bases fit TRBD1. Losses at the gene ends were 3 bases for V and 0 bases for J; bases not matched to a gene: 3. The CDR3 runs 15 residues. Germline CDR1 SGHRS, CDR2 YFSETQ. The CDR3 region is CASSSGTAAKNIQYF. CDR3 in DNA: TGCGCCAGCAGCTCAGGGACAGCAGCCAAAAACATTCAGTACTTC.

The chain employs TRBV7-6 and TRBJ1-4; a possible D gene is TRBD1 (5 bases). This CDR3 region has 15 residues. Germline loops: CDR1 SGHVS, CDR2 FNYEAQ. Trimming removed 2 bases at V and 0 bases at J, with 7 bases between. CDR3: CASSLTGATNEKLFF. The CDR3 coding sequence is TGTGCCAGCAGCTTAACAGGAGCAACTAATGAAAAACTGTTTTTT.

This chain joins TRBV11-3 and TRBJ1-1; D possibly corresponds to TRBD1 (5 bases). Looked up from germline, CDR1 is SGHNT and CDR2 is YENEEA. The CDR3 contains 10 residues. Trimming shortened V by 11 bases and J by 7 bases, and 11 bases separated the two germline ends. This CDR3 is CALGHSEAFF. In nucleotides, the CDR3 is TGTGCCTTGGGGCACAGTGAAGCTTTCTTT.

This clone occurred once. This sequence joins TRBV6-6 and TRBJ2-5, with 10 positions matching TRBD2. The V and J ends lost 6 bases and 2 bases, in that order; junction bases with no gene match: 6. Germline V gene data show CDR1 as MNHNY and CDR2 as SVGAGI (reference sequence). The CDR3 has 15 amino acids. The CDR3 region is CASRKPSGSQETQYF. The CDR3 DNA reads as TGTGCCAGCAGAAAACCTAGCGGGAGTCAAGAGACCCAGTACTTC.